This T cell receptor beta chain was recovered during a study of regulatory T cells in long-lasting Graves disease. Turning to the study itself: Newly diagnosed Graves' patients took antithyroid drugs under 3 months.

Time point noted: newly diagnosed GD, antithyroid drugs for less than 3 months. Construction of the TCR library relied on RNA isolated from PBMCs. V lost 4 bases, J lost 4 bases, and 8 bases lay in between. Germline V lookup: CDR1 MNHEY, CDR2 SMNVEV (reference sequence). The CDR3 spans 13 residues. In building TCR beta libraries, iRepertoire HTBI primers were used together with Arm-PCR of CDR3 regions. Each CDR3 protein gets one entry after TCRdb re-called the multiplex PCR reads with MiXCR. The sample holds some 600,000 distinct CDR3 sequences; roughly 16% are singletons and the top ten take more than 10%. Study findings and constraints: Possibly, too few samples lowered accuracy. Persistent disease exhibited a predilection for TRBV28, TRBJ1-2 and TRBJ2-5.

This clonotype has a count of ten or more. Its antigen is as yet unknown. The same sample was also studied in work on T cells in Graves' hyperthyroidism and ophthalmopathy.

The material sequenced was peripheral blood mononuclear cells (PBMCs), taken at new diagnosis, from a patient treated with antithyroid drugs. The chain couples TRBV27 to TRBJ2-1, with D possibly being TRBD2 (6 bases). The origin of this receptor is a man aged 18 to 29 with Graves disease. The CDR3 DNA is TGTGCCAGCAGTTGGGGGGTGTACAATGAGCAGTTCTTC. It encodes CASSWGVYNEQFF.